Below are 10 T cell receptor beta chains sequenced from a single sample in a study of response to subunit inactivated influenza vaccine. MiXCR, applied by TCRdb to the RT-PCR reads, yields one record per CDR3 protein. Altogether under 850,000 distinct CDR3 sequences are present, approximately 18% being singletons, with the ten largest covering roughly 11%. Material: PBMCs from blood, obtained around 5 days after vaccination. Every receptor here comes from a man between 45 and 60 years old who received an inactivated influenza vaccine.

This clonotype was seen a handful of times. The rearrangement joins TRBV7-2 to TRBJ2-7; D may be TRBD2 (6 bases). V lost 6 bases to trimming and J lost 6 bases, with 18 bases between them. The CDR3 totals 14 residues. CDR1 is SGHTA, CDR2 FQGNSA, per germline. CDR3 residues: CASSIGTPPGEQYF. The CDR3 DNA reads as TGTGCCAGCAGTATCGGGACTCCTCCTGGCGAGCAGTACTTC.

The V gene is TRBV4-2, the J gene TRBJ2-7, with D possibly TRBD2 on 5 matching bases. The CDR3 contains 14 residues. V was trimmed by 0 bases and J by 3 bases, leaving 9 bases between them. Germline lookup yields CDR1 LGHNA and CDR2 YNFKEQ. Here the CDR3 reads CASSQEAEYYEQYF. The CDR3 region has the DNA TGTGCCAGCAGCCAAGAAGCGGAATACTACGAGCAGTACTTC.

This clonotype was detected ten times or more. This chain connects TRBV29-1 to TRBJ2-7, with TRBD1 matching 7 bases. Per germline, CDR1 SQVTM and CDR2 ANQGSEA. J was trimmed by 0 bases and V by 7 bases; bases with no gene match: 9. The CDR3 has 14 residues. CDR3 protein: CSAKPGQSSYEQYF. CDR3 bases: TGCAGCGCGAAACCGGGACAGAGCTCCTACGAGCAGTACTTC.

The J gene is TRBJ2-2, the V gene TRBV6-6; D unclear. CDR3 length: 13 amino acids. The germline V gene has CDR1 MNHNY and CDR2 SVGAGI (reference sequence). V dropped 6 bases and J dropped 5 bases, with 10 bases sitting between them. DNA of the CDR3: TGTGCCAGCAGGACTGACGGGACCGGGGAGCTGTTTTTT. It specifies CASRTDGTGELFF.

The chain uses TRBV20-1 and TRBJ2-7; 9 bases line up with TRBD2. Germline loops: CDR1 DFQATT, CDR2 SNEGSKA (reference sequence). J lost 2 bases, V lost 4 bases, and 6 bases had no gene match. The CDR3 has 14 amino acids. CDR3 region: CSATSGGHTYEQYF. CDR3 sequence (DNA): TGCAGTGCTACAAGCGGGGGGCATACCTACGAGCAGTACTTC.

V and J are TRBV20-1 and TRBJ2-5; 7 bases are a match to TRBD1. CDR1 is DFQATT and CDR2 is SNEGSKA in the germline V gene (reference sequence). V shed 5 bases and J 5 bases; nucleotides not matched to a gene: 11. The CDR3 contains 14 residues. DNA for the CDR3: TGCAGTGCTCCGCGGACAGGAAGTAGGGAGACCCAGTACTTC. It translates to CSAPRTGSRETQYF.

This clonotype occurred a few times. The chain combines TRBV5-1 with TRBJ2-5; D is possibly TRBD2 (6 bases). Per germline, CDR1 SGHRS and CDR2 YFSETQ. The CDR3 consists of 14 residues. The V end was cut by 0 bases, the J end by 5 bases, with 11 bases between. CDR3 loop: CASSLGLDGETQYF. As DNA, the CDR3 is TGCGCCAGCAGCTTGGGACTAGACGGGGAGACCCAGTACTTC.

The sample holds a few counts of this clonotype. The genes are TRBV5-6 and TRBJ2-4, with no clear D. Germline V lookup: CDR1 SGHDT, CDR2 YYEEEE. The V gene lost 4 bases and the J gene lost 3 bases, with 23 bases spanning the gap. The CDR3 loop spans 18 amino acids. The CDR3 reads CASSQPTLGGLGKNIQYF. In DNA, the CDR3 is TGTGCCAGCAGCCAGCCAACCTTAGGCGGATTAGGCAAAAACATTCAGTACTTC.

This clonotype was seen more than once but under ten times. This CDR3 is CASSPVWNTEAFF. In DNA, the CDR3 is TGTGCCAGCAGCCCCGTTTGGAACACTGAAGCTTTCTTT. The rearrangement uses TRBV5-5 and TRBJ1-1; D gene uncertain. Germline V lookup: CDR1 SGHKS, CDR2 YYEKEE (reference sequence). V was trimmed by 4 bases and J by 1 base, leaving 8 bases between them. The CDR3 consists of 13 residues.

This clonotype came up a few times. CDR3 protein: CASSLAEIGGGAGDTQYF. CDR3 DNA sequence: TGTGCCAGCAGCTTAGCTGAAATCGGCGGGGGGGCCGGAGATACGCAGTATTTT. The V gene is TRBV7-2, the J gene TRBJ2-3, with 9 nucleotides matching TRBD2. Germline CDR1 SGHTA, CDR2 FQGNSA. There are 18 residues in the CDR3. J was trimmed by 5 bases and V by 0 bases; bases with no gene match: 12.